The next 25 T cell receptor beta chains were all read from a single sample in a study of shared clonotypes between healthy human individuals. The table came from immunoSEQ multiplex PCR; TCRdb's copy has only in-frame clones and leaves some out. The sample includes millions of clones, approximately 95% of them seen just once. The material sequenced was naive CD4+ T cells sorted from blood. Subset defined: CD45RA+ positively selected. The origin of the receptors is a man aged 18 to 35 in good health.

The chain employs TRBV6-5 and TRBJ1-2, with 8 bases identical to TRBD1. Germline V lookup: CDR1 MNHEY, CDR2 SVGAGI. CDR3 length: 14 amino acids. The ends lost 5 bases at V and 8 bases at J; junction bases unmatched: 10. The CDR3 DNA reads as TGTGCCAGCAGTCGGACAGGGTGGATTAGAGGCTACACCTTC. Amino acids: CASSRTGWIRGYTF.

The chain employs TRBV7-9 and TRBJ2-7; no firm D call. CDR1 SEHNR and CDR2 FQNEAQ come from the germline V gene (reference sequence). Between the trimmed V and J ends, which lost 1 base and 5 bases, there was a span of 12 bases. The CDR3 runs 14 residues. The CDR3 sequence: CASSLGGNVDEQYF. The CDR3, as DNA: TGTGCCAGCAGCTTAGGAGGCAATGTGGACGAGCAGTACTTC.

This clone was seen a single time. The identical CDR3 is also encoded by other nucleotide sequences in the sample. The CDR3 loop is CASSPQARNTEAFF. CDR3 DNA: TGTGCCAGCTCACCACAGGCCCGGAACACTGAAGCTTTCTTT. This sequence joins TRBV18 and TRBJ1-1; D is unclear. Trimming shortened V by 1 base and J by 1 base, and 7 bases separated the two germline ends. CDR1 and CDR2 from the germline V gene are KGHSH and LQKENI. CDR3 length: 14 amino acids.

The chain joins TRBV6-1 to TRBJ1-5; 8 bases align to TRBD1. CDR3 length equals 15 residues. Germline V CDR1 and CDR2: MNHNS, SASEGT. The J segment lost 6 bases and the V segment lost 1 base, leaving 5 bases of the junction unmatched. CDR3 coding DNA: TGTGCCAGCAGTGAAGAAGGGACAGGACTTCAGCCCCAGCATTTT. Encoded protein: CASSEEGTGLQPQHF.

This chain links TRBV4-1 with TRBJ1-2; no clear D gene. With 0 bases removed from V and 8 bases from J, the gap between germline ends came to 13 bases. CDR1 is MGHRA and CDR2 is YSYEKL in the germline V gene. This CDR3 is 14 amino acids long. The CDR3 region is CASSQDGRKGGYTF. CDR3 bases: TGCGCCAGCAGCCAAGATGGCCGAAAAGGCGGCTACACCTTC.

The chain is built from TRBV19 and TRBJ2-3, with 9 nucleotides matching TRBD1. V lost 6 bases, J lost 2 bases, and 12 bases stayed unmatched. The germline CDR1 and CDR2 sequences are LNHDA and SQIVND (reference sequence). CDR3 size: 17 residues. The CDR3 spells CASSRKSDRGSTDTQYF. The CDR3 nucleotides read TGTGCCAGTAGCCGTAAGTCGGACAGGGGTTCCACAGATACGCAGTATTTT.

The chain employs TRBV28 and TRBJ1-1, with no clear D. Looked up from germline, CDR1 is MDHEN and CDR2 is SYDVKM. The V end was cut by 7 bases, the J end by 0 bases, with 18 bases between. The CDR3 runs to 16 residues. CDR3 DNA sequence: TGTGCCAGCACCCCCCCGGCCGGGCGCATGAACACTGAAGCTTTCTTT. This encodes CASTPPAGRMNTEAFF.

Concerning this clone: The identical CDR3 is also encoded by other nucleotide sequences in the sample. The rearrangement joins TRBV4-1 to TRBJ2-7; TRBD1 aligns across 9 bases. CDR3 length: 15 amino acids. With V trimmed by 2 bases and J by 1 base, 3 bases remained unmatched. Germline CDR1 MGHRA, CDR2 YSYEKL. The CDR3 reads CASSQKTGGSYEQYF. The CDR3 coding sequence is TGCGCCAGCAGCCAAAAGACAGGGGGATCCTACGAGCAGTACTTC.

This chain links TRBV6-6 with TRBJ2-5; D tentatively reads TRBD1 or TRBD2 (6 bases each). CDR1 is MNHNY, CDR2 SVGAGI, per germline (reference sequence). Trimming removed 10 bases from V and 1 base from J, with 16 bases in between. The CDR3 runs to 14 residues. CDR3 amino acids: CATGGGTLQETQYF. The DNA of the CDR3 is TGTGCCACCGGAGGGGGGACGCTCCAAGAGACCCAGTACTTC.

The J gene is TRBJ1-2, the V gene TRBV4-2; D is undetermined. CDR3 length: 13 amino acids. V dropped 0 bases and J dropped 8 bases, with 10 bases sitting between them. Germline values: CDR1 LGHNA, CDR2 YNFKEQ. The CDR3 bases are TGTGCCAGCAGCCAAGATCTAAGGGAAGGCTACACCTTC. This sequence encodes CASSQDLREGYTF.

The gene calls are TRBV5-6 and TRBJ1-5; 7 bases align to TRBD1. Looked up from germline, CDR1 is SGHDT and CDR2 is YYEEEE. This CDR3 is built from 15 residues. The V segment lost 0 bases and the J segment 2 bases; nucleotides outside the gene matches: 2. Here the CDR3 DNA reads TGTGCCAGCAGCTTGGGGGACAGCCGCAATCAGCCCCAGCATTTT. It encodes CASSLGDSRNQPQHF.

This chain uses TRBV5-6 with TRBJ1-2, with 8 nucleotides matching TRBD1. Germline CDR1 is SGHDT and CDR2 is YYEEEE. The V gene end was trimmed by 4 bases and the J gene end by 2 bases; junction bases not matched to a gene: 4. There are 14 residues in the CDR3. The chain's CDR3 is CASSRDRTNYGYTF. The CDR3 bases are TGTGCCAGCAGCCGGGACAGGACAAACTATGGCTACACCTTC.

The V and J genes are TRBV18 and TRBJ2-7; TRBD1 is a possible D gene (6 bases). The CDR3 runs 15 residues. Trimming left V 0 bases short and J 1 base short, with 10 bases between. Germline CDR1 reads KGHSH; CDR2 reads LQKENI. The CDR3 coding sequence is TGTGCCAGCTCACCACCGACAGGTTATTCCTACGAGCAGTACTTC. It encodes CASSPPTGYSYEQYF.

In its sample, this clone was seen once. Here the CDR3 DNA reads TGTGCCACTTCGAAAGGCTCTGAGCAGTACTTC. Translating gives CATSKGSEQYF. This chain connects TRBV27 to TRBJ2-7; D unresolved. The CDR3 has 11 amino acids. The ends were cut back, 10 bases at V and 7 bases at J, with 14 bases in the middle. Germline V lookup: CDR1 MNHEY, CDR2 SMNVEV (reference sequence).

The rearrangement uses TRBV7-9 and TRBJ2-7; maybe TRBD1 (6 bases). The germline V gene has CDR1 SEHNR and CDR2 FQNEAQ (reference sequence). Trimming left V 2 bases short and J 0 bases short, with 11 bases between. CDR3 size: 15 residues. CDR3 in DNA: TGTGCCAGCAGCTTACTCGCAGGGGCCTCCTACGAGCAGTACTTC. Translating it yields CASSLLAGASYEQYF.

A note on this clone: This sample includes further DNA sequences coding for the same CDR3. The chain couples TRBV7-2 to TRBJ2-1; D may match TRBD1 or TRBD2 (6 bases each). Per germline, CDR1 SGHTA and CDR2 FQGNSA. CDR3 length: 15 residues. V lost 1 base to trimming and J lost 2 bases, with 9 bases between them. The DNA of the CDR3 is TGTGCCAGCAGCTTAGATCGGGGGCCCTACAATGAGCAGTTCTTC. This encodes CASSLDRGPYNEQFF.

The chain links TRBV5-6 to TRBJ1-1; 7 nucleotides agree with TRBD1. CDR3 length: 12 residues. V lost 4 bases and J lost 7; bases outside the gene matches: 4. Germline V gives CDR1 SGHDT, CDR2 YYEEEE. CDR3 DNA: TGTGCCAGCAGCCCCGGGACAGTTGAAGCTTTCTTT. It encodes CASSPGTVEAFF.

About this clone itself: The same CDR3 also results from other DNA sequences found in this sample. The rearrangement links TRBV7-9 to TRBJ1-3, with a possible D match to TRBD1 (5 bases). The V gene's germline CDR1 is SEHNR and CDR2 FQNEAQ (reference sequence). The length of the CDR3 is 15 residues. Trimming stripped 4 bases from V and 1 base from J, with 11 bases between. The CDR3 nucleotides are TGTGCCAGCAGCTACAGGCAGGGTTCTGGAAACACCATATATTTT. Protein: CASSYRQGSGNTIYF.

This chain connects TRBV7-2 to TRBJ1-2; no clear D gene. The V end was cut by 1 base, the J end by 4 bases, with 7 bases between. From germline, CDR1 is SGHTA and CDR2 FQGNSA. The CDR3 is 13 residues long. CDR3 bases: TGTGCCAGCAGCTTAGGCGAAAGCTATGGCTACACCTTC. It specifies CASSLGESYGYTF.

The J gene is TRBJ1-2, the V gene TRBV19; the D gene is possibly TRBD1 (6 bases). V was pared by 0 bases and J by 5 bases, with 19 bases between. CDR3 length equals 17 residues. The V gene's germline CDR1 is LNHDA and CDR2 SQIVND (reference sequence). The DNA for the CDR3 is TGTGCCAGTAGTATAGATCAGTGGCGGACAGCTCAATATGGCTACACCTTC. Translation: CASSIDQWRTAQYGYTF.

V gene TRBV10-3 combines with J gene TRBJ2-3, with D maybe TRBD2 (5 bases). The length of the CDR3 is 18 residues. V was trimmed by 0 bases and J by 0 bases, leaving 16 bases between them. From germline, CDR1 is ENHRY and CDR2 SYGVKD. CDR3 residues: CAISESMRVGGSTDTQYF. The CDR3 coding sequence is TGTGCCATCAGTGAGTCGATGCGGGTCGGCGGGAGCACAGATACGCAGTATTTT.

V gene TRBV27 combines with J gene TRBJ2-7; 9 bases align to TRBD2. Germline V gives CDR1 MNHEY, CDR2 SMNVEV (reference sequence). J gave up 4 bases and V 5 bases, and 9 bases lay outside the gene matches. This CDR3 contains 15 residues. This chain's CDR3 is CASSPSGGRVYEQYF. Written as DNA, the CDR3 is TGTGCCAGCAGTCCTTCTGGCGGGAGGGTTTACGAGCAGTACTTC.

The J gene is TRBJ1-2, the V gene TRBV18; 12 positions match TRBD1. This CDR3 region has 14 residues. Germline trimming cut 3 bases from V and 8 bases from J; bases unmatched to any gene: 4. CDR1 KGHSH and CDR2 LQKENI come from the germline V gene. CDR3 sequence: CASSPGTGGAGYTF. The DNA of the CDR3 is TGTGCCAGCTCACCTGGGACAGGGGGCGCGGGCTACACCTTC.

The rearrangement links TRBV2 to TRBJ2-6, with TRBD1 matching over 7 bases. Per germline, CDR1 SNHLY and CDR2 FYNNEI. The V segment lost 6 bases and the J segment 4 bases; nucleotides outside the gene matches: 6. CDR3 length: 15 residues. The CDR3 DNA sequence: TGTGCCAGCAGCCCAACAGGGGTGGGGGCCAACGTCCTGACTTTC. This codes for CASSPTGVGANVLTF. The whole variable domain, remainder taken from reference TRBV2 and TRBJ2-6, is EPEVTQTPSHQVTQMGQEVILRCVPISNHLYFYWYRQILGQKVEFLVSFYNNEISEKSEIFDDQFSVERPDGSNFTLKIRSTKLEDSAMYFCASSPTGVGANVLTFGAGSRLTVL.

This chain joins TRBV7-2 and TRBJ1-3; maybe TRBD1 (6 bases). Trimming took off 1 base at V and 10 bases at J, with 14 bases between the two ends. The CDR3 consists of 14 residues. Germline CDR1 reads SGHTA; CDR2 reads FQGNSA. The DNA of the CDR3 is TGTGCCAGCAGCTTAGATTCGAACCAGGGGACCATATATTTT. Protein product: CASSLDSNQGTIYF.